Below, 25 T cell receptor beta chains from the same sample are listed, as sequenced in a study of T cell responses to AZD1222 COVID-19 vaccine. TCRdb's copy holds only in-frame clones and misses some; the assay was immunoSEQ multiplex PCR. The repertoire holds approximately 50,000 clones, more than 70% seen once, with 15% to 20% in the top ten. Here the sequenced sample was peripheral blood, taken on day 0 of MenACWY control vaccination. Source of these receptors: an adult in good health.

This clone was recorded once. The genes are TRBV20-1 and TRBJ2-3; D remains unclear. The CDR3 contains 11 residues. CDR1 and CDR2 (germline): DFQATT, SNEGSKA (reference sequence). V lost 5 bases and J 2 bases, leaving 5 bases between the germline ends. The DNA for the CDR3 is TGCAGTGCTGGTTTCACAGATACGCAGTATTTT. This translates into CSAGFTDTQYF.

V is TRBV28 and J is TRBJ2-1; TRBD2 agrees at 9 bases. Germline V gene lookup returns CDR1 MDHEN and CDR2 SYDVKM. The V segment lost 8 bases and the J segment 3 bases; nucleotides outside the gene matches: 5. The CDR3 contains 14 residues. This CDR3 is CASGLAGNYNEQFF. CDR3 bases: TGTGCCAGCGGGCTAGCGGGGAACTACAATGAGCAGTTCTTC.

The chain joins TRBV6-1 to TRBJ2-2; 10 bases fit TRBD2. J gave up 3 bases and V 5 bases, and 3 bases lay outside the gene matches. This CDR3 contains 15 residues. Germline values: CDR1 MNHNS, CDR2 SASEGT. The CDR3 nucleotides are TGTGCCAGCAGTAGCGGGAGGGCCGACACCGGGGAGCTGTTTTTT. Translated, it gives CASSSGRADTGELFF.

The chain joins TRBV28 to TRBJ2-1, with TRBD2 matching 8 bases. Germline loops: CDR1 MDHEN, CDR2 SYDVKM. J lost 4 bases, V lost 7 bases, and 6 bases had no gene match. The CDR3 extends over 14 amino acids. The DNA of the CDR3 is TGTGCCAGCAACGGGAGGGCGGGTTACAATGAGCAGTTCTTC. This sequence encodes CASNGRAGYNEQFF.

This chain links TRBV28 with TRBJ1-4; 7 nucleotides agree with TRBD1. The germline CDR1 and CDR2 sequences are MDHEN and SYDVKM. The V gene end was trimmed by 6 bases and the J gene end by 16 bases; junction bases not matched to a gene: 11. The CDR3 runs 12 residues. The CDR3 loop is CASSPLGQAQFF. In DNA form, the CDR3 reads TGTGCCAGCAGCCCGCTCGGACAGGCCCAGTTTTTT. Full variable domain (missing parts from reference TRBV28 and TRBJ1-4): DVKVTQSSRYLVKRTGEKVFLECVQDMDHENMFWYRQDPGLGLRLIYFSYDVKMKEKGDIPEGYSVSREKKERFSLILESASTNQTSMYLCASSPLGQAQFFGSGTQLSVL.

This chain uses TRBV5-5 with TRBJ1-4; unclear D gene. The CDR3 consists of 16 residues. Germline V gene lookup returns CDR1 SGHKS and CDR2 YYEKEE (reference sequence). Trimming stripped 5 bases from V and 8 bases from J, with 22 bases between. CDR3 nucleotide sequence: TGTGCCAGCAGTCGAGAGCCGGGGATAGGTGTGGAAAAACTGTTTTTT. Its translation: CASSREPGIGVEKLFF. The full variable domain, in which reference TRBV5-5 and TRBJ1-4 provide the parts outside the CDR3, is DAGVTQSPTHLIKTRGQQVTLRCSPISGHKSVSWYQQVLGQGPQFIFQYYEKEERGRGNFPDRFSARQFPNYSSELNVNALLLGDSALYLCASSREPGIGVEKLFFGSGTQLSVL.

The chain uses TRBV5-4 and TRBJ2-1; perhaps TRBD2 as D (7 bases). Germline assignment: CDR1 SGHNT and CDR2 YYREEE (reference sequence). V was shortened by 4 bases and J by 6 bases, with 17 bases between the two germline ends. The CDR3 is 15 amino acids. The CDR3 protein is CASSLPGGAPNEQFF. The CDR3 DNA reads as TGTGCCAGCAGCCTCCCGGGGGGCGCCCCCAATGAGCAGTTCTTC.

The rearrangement joins TRBV29-1 to TRBJ2-3; tentative D call: TRBD2 (5 bases). The germline gives CDR1 SQVTM, CDR2 ANQGSEA. The ends were cut back, 5 bases at V and 0 bases at J, with 9 bases in the middle. The CDR3 is 13 residues long. DNA for the CDR3: TGCAGCGTTCTCCGCGGGAGCACAGATACGCAGTATTTT. This translates into CSVLRGSTDTQYF.

The V gene is TRBV15, the J gene TRBJ1-5; D uncertain. Germline CDR1 and CDR2: LNHNV and YYDKDF (reference sequence). V was pared by 2 bases and J by 0 bases, with 11 bases between. CDR3 length: 16 residues. The CDR3 protein is CATSRPDQFSNQPQHF. The CDR3 nucleotides read TGTGCCACCAGCAGACCAGACCAGTTTAGCAATCAGCCCCAGCATTTT.

This chain links TRBV7-8 with TRBJ1-4, with no clear D. This CDR3 region has 15 residues. V was clipped by 3 bases and J by 0 bases, with 8 bases between them. In germline, CDR1 is SGHVS, CDR2 FQNEAQ. CDR3 loop: CASSFYRATNEKLFF. The DNA of the CDR3 is TGTGCCAGCAGCTTTTACAGAGCAACTAATGAAAAACTGTTTTTT.

The chain employs TRBV6-1 and TRBJ2-7; D is uncertain. V dropped 0 bases and J dropped 4 bases, with 1 base sitting between them. CDR3 length: 11 residues. Germline V gives CDR1 MNHNS, CDR2 SASEGT. CDR3 nucleotides: TGTGCCAGCAGTGAAGCGTACGAGCAGTACTTC. Translating gives CASSEAYEQYF.

In its sample, this clone was seen a few times. The CDR3 protein is CASSSSGSGTGELFF. DNA of the CDR3: TGTGCCAGCAGTTCAAGCGGTTCTGGCACCGGGGAGCTGTTTTTT. The rearrangement joins TRBV27 to TRBJ2-2, with a possible D match to TRBD2 (5 bases). There are 15 residues in the CDR3. V was shortened by 4 bases and J by 4 bases, with 13 bases between the two germline ends. CDR1 and CDR2 (germline): MNHEY, SMNVEV (reference sequence).

The genes are TRBV28 and TRBJ1-4; 8 positions match TRBD1. The CDR3 loop spans 14 amino acids. The germline V gene has CDR1 MDHEN and CDR2 SYDVKM. V lost 5 bases to trimming and J lost 8 bases; unmatched junction nucleotides: 7. The CDR3 DNA follows: TGTGCCAGCAGTCAACAGGGGGGGCGGGAAAAACTGTTTTTT. Protein sequence: CASSQQGGREKLFF.

To note about this clone: Relative to the germline gene, one junction end is altered; a read error may explain this. The chain carries TRBV7-2 and TRBJ2-1; TRBD2 agrees at 9 bases. The germline gives CDR1 SGHTA, CDR2 FQGNSA. This CDR3 contains 15 residues. Written as DNA, the CDR3 is TGTGCCAGCAGATTAGCGGGAGTCCGCTACAATGAGCAGTTCTTC. Translation: CASRLAGVRYNEQFF.

The CDR3 sequence: CASSPRTSENTEAFF. The DNA of the CDR3 is TGTGCCAGCAGCCCCCGAACGTCAGAGAACACTGAAGCTTTCTTT. The chain carries TRBV7-9 and TRBJ1-1; no clear D gene. V lost 5 bases and J 1 base, leaving 14 bases between the germline ends. Germline lookup yields CDR1 SEHNR and CDR2 FQNEAQ (reference sequence). CDR3 length: 15 amino acids.

This clone came up once. The V gene is TRBV7-9, the J gene TRBJ2-3, with TRBD2 matching over 10 bases. Germline CDR1 is SEHNR and CDR2 is FQNEAQ (reference sequence). J was trimmed by 3 bases and V by 6 bases; bases with no gene match: 9. The CDR3 sequence is 16 residues long. CDR3 DNA: TGTGCCAGCAGGCACCAAGCGGGAGGGCGAACAGATACGCAGTATTTT. This encodes CASRHQAGGRTDTQYF.

This chain connects TRBV15 to TRBJ1-1; no definite D call. The V end lost 2 bases, the J end lost 3 bases, and 10 bases lay between the germline ends. The CDR3 extends over 14 amino acids. CDR1 is LNHNV and CDR2 is YYDKDF in the germline V gene (reference sequence). CDR3 sequence (DNA): TGTGCCACCAGCAGAAGGACGATTTACACTGAAGCTTTCTTT. Its protein product is CATSRRTIYTEAFF.

The chain employs TRBV29-1 and TRBJ2-3, with 10 bases identical to TRBD2. The CDR3 runs to 17 residues. Germline trimming cut 6 bases from V and 4 bases from J; bases unmatched to any gene: 16. From germline, CDR1 is SQVTM and CDR2 ANQGSEA. CDR3 nucleotides: TGCAGCGTGAGCGGGACTAGCGATACCCCAAGAGCAGATACGCAGTATTTT. This gives the protein CSVSGTSDTPRADTQYF.

The chain recombines TRBV6-2 or TRBV6-3 with TRBJ2-7, with 7 bases that match TRBD2. CDR1 is MNHEY and CDR2 is SVGEGT in the germline V gene. V trimming: 6 bases; J trimming: 2 bases; junction bases outside the gene matches: 13. The CDR3 is 16 amino acids. As DNA, the CDR3 is TGTGCCAGCAGCCACGGATGGACGGGGGGTACCTACGAGCAGTACTTC. This sequence encodes CASSHGWTGGTYEQYF.

J is TRBJ2-1 and V is TRBV11-3; 7 bases line up with TRBD2. The V gene's germline CDR1 is SGHNT and CDR2 YENEEA. This CDR3 region has 18 residues. Trimming cost V 1 base and J 6 bases; bases outside gene matches: 15. The CDR3 DNA reads as TGTGCCAGCAGCTTAGGCGGGGCCTGGCGGGAGAGGGGCAATGAGCAGTTCTTC. Its protein product is CASSLGGAWRERGNEQFF. The variable domain in full, completed from reference TRBV11-3 and TRBJ2-1, reads EAGVVQSPRYKIIEKKQPVAFWCNPISGHNTLYWYLQNLGQGPELLIRYENEEAVDDSQLPKDRFSAERLKGVDSTLKIQPAELGDSAVYLCASSLGGAWRERGNEQFFGPGTRLTVL.

The chain employs TRBV11-3 and TRBJ2-5, with 11 bases aligning to TRBD2. The CDR3 is 16 amino acids. With V trimmed by 5 bases and J by 5 bases, 10 bases remained unmatched. Germline V gene data show CDR1 as SGHNT and CDR2 as YENEEA. The CDR3 here is CASSHRLAGIGETQYF. In nucleotides, the CDR3 is TGTGCCAGCAGCCACCGACTAGCGGGGATAGGGGAGACCCAGTACTTC.

This chain joins TRBV5-1 and TRBJ2-1; 10 nucleotides align to TRBD2. This CDR3 region has 16 residues. In germline, CDR1 is SGHRS, CDR2 YFSETQ. With 4 bases clipped from V and 6 bases from J, the junction kept 10 bases outside the gene matches. CDR3 protein: CASSPSPSGSANEQFF. DNA of the CDR3: TGCGCCAGCAGCCCGTCCCCTAGCGGGAGCGCCAATGAGCAGTTCTTC.

V usage is TRBV19 and J usage is TRBJ2-7; D not certain. The length of the CDR3 is 13 residues. Trimming shortened V by 1 base and J by 0 bases, and 4 bases separated the two germline ends. CDR1 is LNHDA, CDR2 SQIVND, per germline (reference sequence). CDR3 amino acids: CASSIADSYEQYF. CDR3 nucleotides: TGTGCCAGTAGTATAGCGGACTCCTACGAGCAGTACTTC.

V usage is TRBV28 and J usage is TRBJ2-7; perhaps TRBD2 as D (5 bases). Germline V gene data show CDR1 as MDHEN and CDR2 as SYDVKM. This CDR3 has 15 residues. V lost 6 bases and J 0 bases, leaving 15 bases between the germline ends. DNA for the CDR3: TGTGCCAGCAGAAAAGGTCGGGGTATCTCCTACGAGCAGTACTTC. This codes for CASRKGRGISYEQYF. The whole variable domain, filled in from reference TRBV28 and TRBJ2-7, reads DVKVTQSSRYLVKRTGEKVFLECVQDMDHENMFWYRQDPGLGLRLIYFSYDVKMKEKGDIPEGYSVSREKKERFSLILESASTNQTSMYLCASRKGRGISYEQYFGPGTRLTVT.

V gene TRBV28 combines with J gene TRBJ1-5, with D perhaps TRBD1 (5 bases). This CDR3 has 16 residues. Germline CDR1 and CDR2: MDHEN and SYDVKM. V was trimmed by 4 bases and J by 0 bases, leaving 13 bases between them. The CDR3 is CASSSWRGTSNQPQHF. For the CDR3, the DNA is TGTGCCAGCAGTTCCTGGAGGGGCACTAGCAATCAGCCCCAGCATTTT.